The sequence of this T cell receptor (beta chain) was determined in a study of cytomegalovirus exposure and HLA in healthy donors. Assay: immunoSEQ multiplex PCR; the TCRdb copy retains only in-frame clones and omits some. The table includes hundreds of thousands of clones, 90% detected once. Trimming shortened V by 0 bases and J by 0 bases, and 12 bases separated the two germline ends. The CDR3 is made up of 16 amino acids. Germline V gives CDR1 SEHNR, CDR2 FQNEAQ (reference sequence). This chain uses TRBV7-9 with TRBJ2-7; tentative D call: TRBD2 (6 bases). This TCR was recovered from a woman in her 30s in good health and CMV-seronegative. The specimen sequenced was PBMCs. CDR3 protein: CASSLAPSDNSYEQYF. DNA of the CDR3: TGTGCCAGCAGCTTAGCGCCTAGCGATAACTCCTACGAGCAGTACTTC.